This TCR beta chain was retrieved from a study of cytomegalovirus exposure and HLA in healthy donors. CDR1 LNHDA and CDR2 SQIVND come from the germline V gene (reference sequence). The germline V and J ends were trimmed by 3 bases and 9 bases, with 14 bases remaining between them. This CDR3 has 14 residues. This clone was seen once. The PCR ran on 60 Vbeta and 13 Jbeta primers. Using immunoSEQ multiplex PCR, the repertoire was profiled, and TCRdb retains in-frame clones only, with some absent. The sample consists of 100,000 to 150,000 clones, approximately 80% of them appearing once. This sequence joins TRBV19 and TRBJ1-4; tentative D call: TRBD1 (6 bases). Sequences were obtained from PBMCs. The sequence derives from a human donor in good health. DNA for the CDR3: TGTGCCAGTAGTATCGGGGCAGGGGAAAAAAAACTGTTTTTT. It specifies CASSIGAGEKKLFF.